This TCR beta chain was recovered during a study of blood T cells in healthy people across ages. Broader study findings: Older individuals had lower TCR beta diversity per million T cells (the decline was roughly linear). Researchers deemed the diversity estimates from one million T cells underestimates. Higher naive T cell percentage went strongly together with higher TCR beta diversity.

This clonotype was picked up a small number of times. The antigen is undetermined. Alongside a J-beta primer mix, a sample-barcoded 5' primer served in a second PCR lasting about 6 to 11 cycles. A single record per CDR3 protein comes from TCRdb applying MiXCR to the 5' RACE reads. The data show fewer than 750,000 distinct CDR3 sequences, around 50% seen once. V dropped 6 bases and J dropped 4 bases, with 13 bases sitting between them. Per germline, CDR1 SGHTA and CDR2 FQGNSA. The CDR3 totals 14 residues. This receptor was obtained from an elderly man in good health. The genes are TRBV7-2 and TRBJ2-4, with a weak D call TRBD1 (7 bases). The sample comprised blood. CDR3 sequence reads: CASSNSGGKNIQYF. CDR3 nucleotide sequence: TGTGCCAGCAGTAACTCAGGGGGGAAAAACATTCAGTACTTC.